Shown below are 13 T cell receptor beta chains from a single sample sequenced in a study of cytomegalovirus exposure and HLA in healthy donors. Profiling relied on immunoSEQ multiplex PCR, and the TCRdb table lists in-frame clones only, not all of them. The repertoire holds some 170,000 clones, roughly nine tenths seen once, with 4% to 5% in the top ten. Material: PBMCs. These receptors all stem from a man aged 18 to 30 in good health and CMV-seropositive.

This sequence joins TRBV5-1 and TRBJ2-1, with 10 bases matching TRBD2. The CDR3 runs 16 residues. Germline V gene lookup returns CDR1 SGHRS and CDR2 YFSETQ. The ends lost 0 bases at V and 9 bases at J; junction bases unmatched: 9. CDR3 nucleotides: TGCGCCAGCAGCTTGGCCAACAGCGGGAGGGCCGGTGAGCAGTTCTTC. It specifies CASSLANSGRAGEQFF.

This clone was picked up one time. The rearrangement uses TRBV7-2 and TRBJ1-2; D call uncertain. Trimming shortened V by 3 bases and J by 8 bases, and 16 bases separated the two germline ends. The germline CDR1 and CDR2 sequences are SGHTA and FQGNSA. The CDR3 length is 14 residues. The CDR3 protein is CASSFPRGREGYTF. The CDR3 region has the DNA TGTGCCAGCAGCTTCCCTCGGGGAAGAGAAGGCTACACCTTC.

The chain links TRBV27 to TRBJ2-1; D call uncertain. V dropped 0 bases and J dropped 7 bases, with 7 bases sitting between them. Germline V gives CDR1 MNHEY, CDR2 SMNVEV (reference sequence). This CDR3 has 13 residues. CDR3 DNA: TGTGCCAGCAGTTTATCGATTAGTAATGAGCAGTTCTTC. This translates into CASSLSISNEQFF.

The chain employs TRBV11-3 and TRBJ2-7; D may be TRBD2 (6 bases). The CDR3 covers 14 residues. The germline CDR1 and CDR2 sequences are SGHNT and YENEEA. V lost 1 base and J 3 bases, leaving 10 bases between the germline ends. The CDR3 protein is CASSLAGAFYEQYF. The CDR3 region has the DNA TGTGCCAGCAGCTTAGCGGGAGCCTTCTACGAGCAGTACTTC.

In regard to this clone: One end of the junction varies from germline; a read error may be responsible. The chain couples TRBV7-9 to TRBJ1-2; TRBD1 agrees at 8 bases. The CDR3 is 17 amino acids. Germline values: CDR1 SEHNR, CDR2 FQNEAQ (reference sequence). CDR3 coding DNA: TGTGCCAGCAGCTTAGCCCTCGGGTTAGGGCCGGACAGGGCTACGGACTTC. Protein: CASSLALGLGPDRATDF. Full variable domain (rest looked up from reference TRBV7-9 and TRBJ1-2): DTGVSQNPRHKITKRGQNVTFRCDPISEHNRLYWYRQTLGQGPEFLTYFQNEAQLEKSRLLSDRFSAERPKGSFSTLEIQRTEQGDSAMYLCASSLALGLGPDRATDFGSGTRLTVV.

This rearrangement joins TRBV7-6 to TRBJ2-1; TRBD2 is a possible D gene (5 bases). The length of the CDR3 is 14 residues. Germline V CDR1 and CDR2: SGHVS, FNYEAQ. Between the trimmed V and J ends, which lost 2 bases and 7 bases, there was a span of 12 bases. DNA of the CDR3: TGTGCCAGCAGCTTATCATCCCGCGGGAATGAGCAGTTCTTC. Protein: CASSLSSRGNEQFF.

The chain couples TRBV19 to TRBJ1-5, with TRBD1 matching over 7 bases. CDR3 length: 16 residues. The V and J ends lost 3 bases and 7 bases, in that order; junction bases with no gene match: 12. Germline V CDR1 and CDR2: LNHDA, SQIVND (reference sequence). The CDR3 bases are TGTGCCAGTAGTATTCGGCCAGGGGGAACCCCCCAGCCCCAGCATTTT. Its protein is CASSIRPGGTPQPQHF.

This chain connects TRBV7-9 to TRBJ1-4, with D uncertain. The CDR3 length is 16 residues. CDR1 and CDR2 from the germline V gene are SEHNR and FQNEAQ (reference sequence). The ends were cut back, 5 bases at V and 0 bases at J, with 13 bases in the middle. Written as DNA, the CDR3 is TGTGCCAGCAGCCCGCGATCAAGTGCAACTAATGAAAAACTGTTTTTT. Encoded protein: CASSPRSSATNEKLFF. The full variable domain, its missing parts supplied by reference TRBV7-9 and TRBJ1-4, is DTGVSQNPRHKITKRGQNVTFRCDPISEHNRLYWYRQTLGQGPEFLTYFQNEAQLEKSRLLSDRFSAERPKGSFSTLEIQRTEQGDSAMYLCASSPRSSATNEKLFFGSGTQLSVL.

CDR3 residues: CASTRGLAVYNEQFF. The CDR3 nucleotides read TGTGCCAGCACCCGGGGGCTAGCGGTCTACAATGAGCAGTTCTTC. This chain connects TRBV9 to TRBJ2-1, with D possibly being TRBD2 (7 bases). CDR3 length: 15 residues. V lost 6 bases and J 3 bases, leaving 16 bases between the germline ends. Germline CDR1 reads SGDLS; CDR2 reads YYNGEE.

The J gene is TRBJ2-3, the V gene TRBV9, with 12 positions matching TRBD1. Germline V lookup: CDR1 SGDLS, CDR2 YYNGEE. CDR3 length equals 16 residues. The V segment lost 1 base and the J segment 4 bases; nucleotides outside the gene matches: 4. The chain's CDR3 is CASSVLGTGGPDTQYF. CDR3 in DNA: TGTGCCAGCAGCGTATTAGGGACAGGGGGCCCAGATACGCAGTATTTT.

The genes are TRBV28 and TRBJ2-7; the match to TRBD2 covers 8 bases. The CDR3 totals 19 residues. Trimming at V came to 7 bases and at J to 1 base, leaving 21 bases not matched to a gene. From germline, CDR1 is MDHEN and CDR2 SYDVKM. The DNA of the CDR3 is TGTGCCAGCATACGACGGGGGGGCGCGCATCAACGGGGATCCTACGAGCAGTACTTC. Translating gives CASIRRGGAHQRGSYEQYF.

Only a few counts were recorded for this clone. The chain uses TRBV19 and TRBJ2-7; 14 positions match TRBD2. Trimming at V came to 5 bases and at J to 3 bases, leaving 6 bases not matched to a gene. This CDR3 is 16 amino acids long. Germline V gives CDR1 LNHDA, CDR2 SQIVND (reference sequence). The DNA of the CDR3 is TGTGCCAGTAGTTCCGCAGGGACTAGCGGGAGCTACGAGCAGTACTTC. Translated, it gives CASSSAGTSGSYEQYF.

The rearrangement joins TRBV18 to TRBJ2-7; 15 nucleotides match TRBD2. CDR1 and CDR2 (germline): KGHSH, LQKENI. V lost 2 bases, J lost 0 bases, and 2 bases stayed unmatched. The CDR3 has 17 residues. CDR3 sequence reads: CASSPGTSGRFSYEQYF. The CDR3 DNA sequence: TGTGCCAGCTCACCAGGGACTAGCGGGAGGTTCTCCTACGAGCAGTACTTC.